The 10 T cell receptor beta chains in this list originate from one sample, sequenced in a study of regulatory T cells in long-lasting Graves disease. Sample time point: newly diagnosed GD, antithyroid drugs for less than 3 months. With RNA extracted from PBMCs as input, the TCR library was made. CDR3 regions were amplified by Arm-PCR using iRepertoire HTBI primers to build TCR beta libraries. TCRdb re-called the multiplex PCR reads with MiXCR, one entry per CDR3 protein. The sample contains more than 350,000 distinct CDR3 sequences, approximately 15% of which appear only once. These data were also filed under a second study, of T cells in Graves' hyperthyroidism and ophthalmopathy.

The material sequenced was peripheral blood mononuclear cells (PBMCs), taken at new diagnosis, from a patient treated with antithyroid drugs. Receptor source: a woman aged 25 to 39 with Graves disease.

This clonotype came up a few times. This chain uses TRBV18 with TRBJ2-1, with D perhaps assigned TRBD1 or TRBD2 (5 bases each). Germline CDR1 reads KGHSH; CDR2 reads LQKENI. V was trimmed by 5 bases and J by 0 bases, leaving 14 bases between them. This CDR3 region has 16 residues. CDR3 sequence: CASSGLGTRSYNEQFF. The CDR3 region has the DNA TGTGCCAGCTCAGGTCTTGGGACCCGCTCCTACAATGAGCAGTTCTTC. Full variable domain (rest looked up from reference TRBV18 and TRBJ2-1): NAGVMQNPRHLVRRRGQEARLRCSPMKGHSHVYWYRQLPEEGLKFMVYLQKENIIDESGMPKERFSAEFPKEGPSILRIQQVVRGDSAAYFCASSGLGTRSYNEQFFGPGTRLTVL.

This clonotype was picked up many times. This sequence joins TRBV18 and TRBJ1-4; a possible D gene is TRBD1 (6 bases). V gave up 1 base and J gave up 2 bases, with 11 bases separating them. The CDR3 consists of 16 residues. In germline, CDR1 is KGHSH, CDR2 LQKENI. The CDR3 is CASSPQRTVTNEKLFF. The DNA for the CDR3 is TGTGCCAGCTCACCACAAAGGACAGTGACTAATGAAAAACTGTTTTTT.

The table lists this clonotype with many counts. The chain carries TRBV5-1 and TRBJ1-1, with D perhaps TRBD1 (5 bases). The V gene lost 4 bases and the J gene lost 4 bases, with 14 bases spanning the gap. CDR1 SGHRS and CDR2 YFSETQ come from the germline V gene. This CDR3 is 14 amino acids long. The CDR3 bases are TGCGCCAGCAGCCCGACGGGGCCTCGCACTGAAGCTTTCTTT. Its translation is CASSPTGPRTEAFF.

This clonotype was counted between two and nine times. CDR3 sequence reads: CASSRSEETQYF. The CDR3 nucleotides are TGTGCCAGCAGCCGCAGCGAAGAGACCCAGTACTTC. V usage is TRBV3-1 and J usage is TRBJ2-5; D ambiguous. The CDR3 loop spans 12 amino acids. Trimming pared 4 bases from V and 3 bases from J, leaving 6 bases between. The germline gives CDR1 LGHDT, CDR2 YNNKEL (reference sequence).

This clonotype was picked up many times. The chain links TRBV12-3 or TRBV12-4 to TRBJ2-7, with D possibly TRBD1 on 6 matching bases. Trimming pared 6 bases from V and 1 base from J, leaving 19 bases between. The CDR3 extends over 16 amino acids. The DNA of the CDR3 is TGTGCCAGCAGCAACACCGGACAGCTCCCATCCTACGAGCAGTACTTC. It yields the protein CASSNTGQLPSYEQYF.

The chain recombines TRBV7-9 with TRBJ1-3; D unresolved. With 3 bases removed from V and 0 bases from J, the gap between germline ends came to 15 bases. This CDR3 has 17 amino acids. CDR1 and CDR2 (germline): SEHNR, FQNEAQ (reference sequence). CDR3 loop: CASSFTERTFSGNTIYF. CDR3 DNA sequence: TGTGCCAGCAGCTTCACGGAAAGGACGTTCTCTGGAAACACCATATATTTT.

This clonotype occurred a few times. The chain recombines TRBV3-1 with TRBJ1-6, with 10 bases lining up with TRBD1. This CDR3 is 17 amino acids long. V was clipped by 0 bases and J by 10 bases; unmatched bases: 9. Per the germline V gene, CDR1 is LGHDT and CDR2 is YNNKEL (reference sequence). The CDR3 coding sequence is TGTGCCAGCAGCCAAGAATGGGGGACAGGGGTATCCTCACCCCTCCACTTT. This translates into CASSQEWGTGVSSPLHF.

Concerning this clonotype: Since a much larger clone is just one base distant, this may be a read error. The rearrangement links TRBV29-1 to TRBJ2-1; D is ambiguous. This CDR3 is built from 13 residues. Germline V gene sequence: CDR1 SQVTM, CDR2 ANQGSEA. CDR3 protein: CSGLTRVYNEQLF. CDR3 DNA: TGCAGCGGTCTGACACGGGTCTACAATGAGCAGCTCTTC.

This clonotype was detected a few times. The chain couples TRBV6-1 to TRBJ2-5; 9 bases agree with TRBD1. V shed 6 bases, J shed 5 bases, and the junction held 13 bases outside the gene matches. CDR1 is MNHNS, CDR2 SASEGT, per germline. The CDR3 runs 16 residues. Here the CDR3 DNA reads TGTGCCAGCAGCGCCTTCACGACAGGGGGAGTGGAGACCCAGTACTTC. This sequence encodes CASSAFTTGGVETQYF.

This clonotype occurred many times. The DNA for the CDR3 is TGTGCCATCAGTGAGTCGAAGTCTAGCGGGAGCATGGCAGATACGCAGTATTTT. Its protein product is CAISESKSSGSMADTQYF. The chain joins TRBV10-3 to TRBJ2-3; 10 nucleotides align to TRBD2. With V trimmed by 0 bases and J by 4 bases, 10 bases remained unmatched. Germline lookup yields CDR1 ENHRY and CDR2 SYGVKD. This CDR3 contains 18 residues.